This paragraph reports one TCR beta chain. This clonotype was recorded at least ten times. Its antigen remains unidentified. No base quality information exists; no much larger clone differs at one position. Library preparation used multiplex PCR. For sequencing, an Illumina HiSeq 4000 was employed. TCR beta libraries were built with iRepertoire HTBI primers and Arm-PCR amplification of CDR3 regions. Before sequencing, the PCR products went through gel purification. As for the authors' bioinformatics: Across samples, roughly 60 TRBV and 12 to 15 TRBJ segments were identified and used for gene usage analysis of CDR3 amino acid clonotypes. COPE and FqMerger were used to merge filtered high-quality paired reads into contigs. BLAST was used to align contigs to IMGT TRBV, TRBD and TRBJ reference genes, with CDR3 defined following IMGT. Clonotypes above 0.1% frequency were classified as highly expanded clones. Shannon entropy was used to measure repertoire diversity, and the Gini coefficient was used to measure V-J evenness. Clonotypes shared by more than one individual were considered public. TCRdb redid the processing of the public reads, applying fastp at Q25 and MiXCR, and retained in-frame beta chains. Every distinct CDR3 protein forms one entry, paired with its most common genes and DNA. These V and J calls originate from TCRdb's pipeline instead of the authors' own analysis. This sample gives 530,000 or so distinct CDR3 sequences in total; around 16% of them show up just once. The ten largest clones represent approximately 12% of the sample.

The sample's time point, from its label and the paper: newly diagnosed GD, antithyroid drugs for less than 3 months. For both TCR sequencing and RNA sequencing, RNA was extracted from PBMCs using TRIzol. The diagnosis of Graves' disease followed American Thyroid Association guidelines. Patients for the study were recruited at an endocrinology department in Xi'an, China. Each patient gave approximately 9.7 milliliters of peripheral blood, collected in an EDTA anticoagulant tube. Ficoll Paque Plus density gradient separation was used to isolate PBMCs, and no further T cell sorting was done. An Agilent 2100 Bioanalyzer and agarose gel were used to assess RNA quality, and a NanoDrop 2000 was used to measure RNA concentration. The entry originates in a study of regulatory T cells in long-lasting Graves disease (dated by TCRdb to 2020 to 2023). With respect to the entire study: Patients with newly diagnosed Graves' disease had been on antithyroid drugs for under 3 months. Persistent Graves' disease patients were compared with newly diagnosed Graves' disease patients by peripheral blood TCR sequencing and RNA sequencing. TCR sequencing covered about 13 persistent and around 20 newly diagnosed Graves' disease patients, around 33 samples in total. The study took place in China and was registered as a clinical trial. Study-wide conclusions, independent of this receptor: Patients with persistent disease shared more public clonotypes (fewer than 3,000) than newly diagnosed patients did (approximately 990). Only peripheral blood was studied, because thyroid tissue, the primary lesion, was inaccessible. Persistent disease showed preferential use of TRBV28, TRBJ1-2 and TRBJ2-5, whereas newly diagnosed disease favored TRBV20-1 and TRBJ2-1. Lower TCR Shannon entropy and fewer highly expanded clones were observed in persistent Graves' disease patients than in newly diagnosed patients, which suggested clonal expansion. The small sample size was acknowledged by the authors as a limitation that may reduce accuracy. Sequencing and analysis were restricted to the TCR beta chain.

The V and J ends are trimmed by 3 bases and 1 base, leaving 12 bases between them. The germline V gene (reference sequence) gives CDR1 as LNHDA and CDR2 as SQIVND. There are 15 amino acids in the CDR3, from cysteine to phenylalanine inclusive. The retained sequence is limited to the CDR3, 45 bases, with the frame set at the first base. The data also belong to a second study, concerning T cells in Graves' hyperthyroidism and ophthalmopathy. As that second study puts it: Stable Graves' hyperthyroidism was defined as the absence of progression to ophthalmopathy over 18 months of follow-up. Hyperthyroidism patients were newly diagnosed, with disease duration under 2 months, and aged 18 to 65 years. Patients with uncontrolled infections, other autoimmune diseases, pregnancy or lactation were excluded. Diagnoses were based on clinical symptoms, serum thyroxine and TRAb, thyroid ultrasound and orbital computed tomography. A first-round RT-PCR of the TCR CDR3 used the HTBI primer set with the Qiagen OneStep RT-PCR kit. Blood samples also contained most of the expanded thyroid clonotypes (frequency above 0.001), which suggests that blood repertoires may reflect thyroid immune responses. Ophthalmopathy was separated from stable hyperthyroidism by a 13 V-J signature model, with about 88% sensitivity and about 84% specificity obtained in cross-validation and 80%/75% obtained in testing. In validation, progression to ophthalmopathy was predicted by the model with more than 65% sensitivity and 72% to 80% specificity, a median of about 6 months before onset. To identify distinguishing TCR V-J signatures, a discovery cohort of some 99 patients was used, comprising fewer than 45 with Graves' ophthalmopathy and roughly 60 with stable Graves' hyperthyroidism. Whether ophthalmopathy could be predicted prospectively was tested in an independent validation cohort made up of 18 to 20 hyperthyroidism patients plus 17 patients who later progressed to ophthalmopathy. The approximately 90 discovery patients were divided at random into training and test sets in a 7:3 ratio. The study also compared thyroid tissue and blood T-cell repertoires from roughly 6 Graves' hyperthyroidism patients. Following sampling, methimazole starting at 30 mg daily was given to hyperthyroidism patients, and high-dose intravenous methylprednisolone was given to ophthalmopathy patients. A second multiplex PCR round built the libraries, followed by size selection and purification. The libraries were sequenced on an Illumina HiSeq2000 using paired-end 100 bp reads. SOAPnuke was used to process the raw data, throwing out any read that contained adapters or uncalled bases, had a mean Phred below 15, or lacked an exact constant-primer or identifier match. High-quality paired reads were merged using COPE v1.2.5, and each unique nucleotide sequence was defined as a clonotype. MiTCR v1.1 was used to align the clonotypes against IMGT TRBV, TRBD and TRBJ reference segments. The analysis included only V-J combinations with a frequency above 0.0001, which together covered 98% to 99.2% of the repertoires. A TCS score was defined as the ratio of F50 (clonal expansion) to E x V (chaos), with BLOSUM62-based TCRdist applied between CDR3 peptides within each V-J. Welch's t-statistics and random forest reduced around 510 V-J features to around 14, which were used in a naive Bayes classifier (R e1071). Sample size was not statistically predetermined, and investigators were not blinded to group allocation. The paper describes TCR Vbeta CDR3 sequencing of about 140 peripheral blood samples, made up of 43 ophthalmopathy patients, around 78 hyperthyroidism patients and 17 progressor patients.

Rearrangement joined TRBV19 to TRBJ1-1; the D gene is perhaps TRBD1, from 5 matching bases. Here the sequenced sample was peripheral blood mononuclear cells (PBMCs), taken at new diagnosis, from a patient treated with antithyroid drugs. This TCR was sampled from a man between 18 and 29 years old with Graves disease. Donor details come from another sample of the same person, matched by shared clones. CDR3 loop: CASSMEGRENTEAFF. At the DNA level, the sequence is TGTGCCAGTAGTATGGAGGGCAGGGAGAACACTGAAGCTTTCTTT. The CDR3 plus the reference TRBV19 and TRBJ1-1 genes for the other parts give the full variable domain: DGGITQSPKYLFRKEGQNVTLSCEQNLNHDAMYWYRQDPGQGLRLIYYSQIVNDFQKGDIAEGYSVSREKKESFPLTVTSAQKNPTAFYLCASSMEGRENTEAFFGQGTRLTVV.